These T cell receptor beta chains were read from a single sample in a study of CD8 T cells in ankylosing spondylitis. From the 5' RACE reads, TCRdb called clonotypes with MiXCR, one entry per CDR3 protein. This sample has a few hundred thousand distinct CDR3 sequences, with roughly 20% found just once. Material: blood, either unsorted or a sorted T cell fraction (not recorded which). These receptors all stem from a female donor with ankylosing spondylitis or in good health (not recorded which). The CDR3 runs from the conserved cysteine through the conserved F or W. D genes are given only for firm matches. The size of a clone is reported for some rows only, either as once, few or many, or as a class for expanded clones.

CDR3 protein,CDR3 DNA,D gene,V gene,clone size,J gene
CASSSLLGPNEQFF,TGTGCCAGCAGCTCCCTACTAGGTCCCAATGAGCAGTTCTTC,-,TRBV7-2,-,TRBJ2-1
CASTQGARYNEQFF,TGTGCCAGCACCCAGGGGGCTCGCTACAATGAGCAGTTCTTC,TRBD1,TRBV12-3/TRBV12-4,-,TRBJ2-1
CASSGIAGARVGEQFF,TGTGCCAGCAGCGGGATAGCGGGAGCGCGAGTCGGTGAGCAGTTCTTC,TRBD2,TRBV5-6,many,TRBJ2-1
CASSPLSGAAGADTQYF,TGTGCCAGCTCACCACTTTCGGGCGCGGCGGGAGCGGATACGCAGTATTTT,TRBD2,TRBV18,-,TRBJ2-3
CASSSVAGRTAGELFF,TGTGCCAGCAGCTCCGTAGCGGGGCGCACTGCCGGGGAGCTGTTTTTT,TRBD2,TRBV7-6,-,TRBJ2-2
CASSQGWWGTDTQYF,TGCGCCAGCAGCCAAGGGTGGTGGGGCACAGATACGCAGTATTTT,-,TRBV4-3,-,TRBJ2-3
CSARLAGTYEQYF,TGCAGTGCTAGACTAGCGGGGACCTACGAGCAGTACTTC,TRBD2,TRBV20-1,few,TRBJ2-7
CASSELASDPLSEQFF,TGTGCCAGCAGTGAATTGGCCTCTGACCCCCTTAGTGAGCAGTTCTTC,-,TRBV2,few,TRBJ2-1
CASSPLQAYEQYF,TGTGCCAGCTCACCACTCCAGGCCTACGAGCAGTACTTC,-,TRBV18,few,TRBJ2-7
CASSLQGTGGTDTQYF,TGTGCCAGCAGCTTACAGGGGACGGGGGGCACAGATACGCAGTATTTT,-,TRBV7-2,few,TRBJ2-3
CASSNTKYEQYF,TGTGCCAGCAGCAACACCAAATACGAGCAGTACTTC,-,TRBV7-2,few,TRBJ2-7
CASSLWGFGEWREIYPYEQYF,TGTGCCAGCAGCTTATGGGGTTTTGGGGAATGGCGGGAGATTTACCCCTACGAGCAGTACTTC,TRBD2,TRBV7-2,few,TRBJ2-7
CASRPSGGRNTEAFF,TGTGCCAGCAGGCCATCCGGGGGAAGGAACACTGAAGCTTTCTTT,-,TRBV7-9,-,TRBJ1-1
CASSLASPGGETQYF,TGTGCCAGCAGCTTAGCCAGTCCTGGTGGGGAGACCCAGTACTTC,-,TRBV11-2,-,TRBJ2-5
CASRRVAKNIQYF,TGTGCCAGCAGGAGGGTAGCCAAAAACATTCAGTACTTC,-,TRBV2,-,TRBJ2-4
CSVGQMWGQETQYF,TGCAGCGTTGGCCAGATGTGGGGCCAAGAGACCCAGTACTTC,-,TRBV29-1,many,TRBJ2-5
CASSLADRVGEAFF,TGTGCCAGCAGCCTGGCTGACAGGGTCGGTGAAGCTTTCTTT,TRBD1,TRBV12-3/TRBV12-4,few,TRBJ1-1
CSARDPTGYLSYNEQFF,TGCAGTGCTAGAGATCCGACAGGTTATTTGTCCTACAATGAGCAGTTCTTC,-,TRBV20-1,-,TRBJ2-1
CASREGLAGNNEQFF,TGTGCCAGCAGGGAGGGACTAGCGGGAAACAATGAGCAGTTCTTC,TRBD2,TRBV6-1,-,TRBJ2-1
CASSLDGGYEQYF,TGCGCCAGCAGCTTGGATGGGGGGTACGAGCAGTACTTC,-,TRBV5-1,few,TRBJ2-7
CASSWGDTQYF,TGTGCCAGCAGTTGGGGCGATACGCAGTATTTT,-,TRBV28,-,TRBJ2-3
CSAVSSIYEQYF,TGCAGTGCAGTCTCGAGCATCTACGAGCAGTACTTC,-,TRBV20-1,many,TRBJ2-7
CAIRASGEDEQFF,TGTGCCATCCGTGCTAGCGGGGAAGATGAGCAGTTCTTC,TRBD2,TRBV10-3,few,TRBJ2-1
CASSEINTEAFF,TGTGCCAGCAGTGAGATAAACACTGAAGCTTTCTTT,-,TRBV6-4,-,TRBJ1-1
CASSAGDTNYGYTF,TGCGCCAGCAGCGCGGGGGACACTAACTATGGCTACACCTTC,-,TRBV5-1,-,TRBJ1-2
CASSQGVAGGPRDEQFF,TGCGCCAGCAGCCAAGGGGTAGCGGGAGGGCCTCGGGATGAGCAGTTCTTC,TRBD2,TRBV4-3,once,TRBJ2-1
CASRPGTGLYEQYF,TGTGCCAGCCGCCCTGGGACAGGCCTCTACGAGCAGTACTTC,TRBD1,TRBV28,-,TRBJ2-7
CASRGRDRTDTQYF,TGTGCCAGCAGGGGAAGGGACAGGACAGATACGCAGTATTTT,TRBD1,TRBV11-2,-,TRBJ2-3
CSATAPGETEAFF,TGCAGTGCTACAGCCCCAGGGGAAACTGAAGCTTTCTTT,-,TRBV20-1,few,TRBJ1-1
CASSEEQGARWRYGYTF,TGTGCCAGCAGTGAAGAACAGGGGGCGCGGTGGAGGTATGGCTACACCTTC,TRBD1,TRBV2,few,TRBJ1-2
CASSSLGEQYF,TGCGCCAGCAGCTCGCTAGGCGAGCAGTACTTC,-,TRBV5-1,-,TRBJ2-7
CASSGGFPGYTF,TGTGCCAGCAGTGGCGGGTTCCCTGGCTACACCTTC,-,TRBV12-3/TRBV12-4,many,TRBJ1-2
CASSPWGARGNIQYF,TGTGCCAGCAGCCCCTGGGGGGCGCGCGGAAACATTCAGTACTTC,-,TRBV7-2,few,TRBJ2-4
CASSQDPGYGYTF,TGCGCCAGCAGCCAAGATCCCGGATATGGCTACACCTTC,-,TRBV4-3,-,TRBJ1-2
CASSLSFGQVSGNTIYF,TGTGCCAGCAGTTTATCTTTCGGACAGGTCTCTGGAAACACCATATATTTT,TRBD1,TRBV28,many,TRBJ1-3
CSAREQTYEQYF,TGCAGTGCTAGAGAACAGACCTACGAGCAGTACTTC,-,TRBV20-1,-,TRBJ2-7
CASSWTSGSPYEQYF,TGCGCCAGCAGCTGGACTAGCGGGAGTCCCTACGAGCAGTACTTC,TRBD2,TRBV5-1,-,TRBJ2-7
CASRKILPMGPGELFF,TGTGCCAGCAGGAAGATACTGCCTATGGGCCCCGGGGAGCTGTTTTTT,-,TRBV2,-,TRBJ2-2
CAISESVQVSGTDTQYF,TGTGCCATCAGTGAGTCCGTCCAGGTCTCAGGCACAGATACGCAGTATTTT,-,TRBV10-3,-,TRBJ2-3
CSASSRGRASTDTQYF,TGCAGTGCTTCTTCCCGAGGGAGGGCCTCCACAGATACGCAGTATTTT,TRBD2,TRBV20-1,-,TRBJ2-3
CAVRVANPGTEAFF,TGTGCCGTCCGGGTTGCAAATCCCGGGACTGAAGCTTTCTTT,-,TRBV6-1,few,TRBJ1-1
CASSYSWTSGSPDTQYF,TGTGCCAGCAGTTACTCCTGGACTAGCGGGAGCCCAGATACGCAGTATTTT,TRBD2,TRBV6-5,few,TRBJ2-3
CASSYSLGTYEQYF,TGTGCCAGCAGTTACTCGTTGGGAACCTACGAGCAGTACTTC,-,TRBV6-5,-,TRBJ2-7
CASSVGTGGGQPQHF,TGTGCCAGCAGTGTAGGGACAGGGGGAGGGCAGCCCCAGCATTTT,TRBD1,TRBV12-3/TRBV12-4,few,TRBJ1-5
CASSYKGVLTEGYTF,TGTGCCAGCAGTTACAAGGGGGTCCTTACGGAAGGCTACACCTTC,-,TRBV6-5,many,TRBJ1-2
CASSLPRGGRTSTTGELFF,TGTGCCAGCAGCTTACCTCGCGGCGGGAGGACTTCGACCACCGGGGAGCTGTTTTTT,TRBD2,TRBV11-1,-,TRBJ2-2
CASRFLAGSSYEQYF,TGTGCCAGCAGATTTCTAGCGGGCAGCTCCTACGAGCAGTACTTC,TRBD2,TRBV2,-,TRBJ2-7
CASRRHSGNTIYF,TGTGCCAGCAGGCGCCACTCTGGAAACACCATATATTTT,-,TRBV28,few,TRBJ1-3
CASSLSPSVVPASGEQYF,TGCGCCAGCAGCTTATCCCCCTCGGTGGTTCCAGCGTCCGGCGAGCAGTACTTC,-,TRBV5-1,-,TRBJ2-7
CASSAGGNSNQPQHF,TGTGCCAGCAGTGCGGGCGGGAATAGCAATCAGCCCCAGCATTTT,-,TRBV6-1,-,TRBJ1-5
CASSPPGRHNEQFF,TGTGCCAGCAGCCCACCCGGACGGCACAATGAGCAGTTCTTC,-,TRBV9,few,TRBJ2-1
CAIRFASGPYEQYF,TGTGCCATCAGGTTTGCCAGCGGGCCCTACGAGCAGTACTTC,-,TRBV10-3,-,TRBJ2-7
CASSQETTSGSGNEQFF,TGCGCCAGCAGCCAAGAGACGACTAGCGGGAGTGGAAATGAGCAGTTCTTC,TRBD2,TRBV4-3,-,TRBJ2-1
CASSEVGEYEQYF,TGTGCCAGCAGTGAAGTGGGGGAGTACGAGCAGTACTTC,-,TRBV25-1,-,TRBJ2-7
CASSQDRGTSGRPQYF,TGTGCCAGCAGCCAAGACCGGGGGACTAGCGGGAGACCTCAGTACTTC,TRBD2,TRBV14,-,TRBJ2-4
CASSQTQVNTEAFF,TGTGCCAGCAGCCAAACGCAGGTGAACACTGAAGCTTTCTTT,-,TRBV7-9,few,TRBJ1-1
CASSRTTPAGNTIYF,TGTGCCAGCTCACGGACAACACCCGCAGGAAACACCATATATTTT,-,TRBV18,-,TRBJ1-3
CASREGFNSPLHF,TGTGCCAGCAGGGAGGGTTTTAATTCACCCCTCCACTTT,-,TRBV12-3/TRBV12-4,few,TRBJ1-6
CSARTHSNTEAFF,TGCAGTGCTCGCACCCACTCGAACACTGAAGCTTTCTTT,-,TRBV20-1,-,TRBJ1-1